These 14 T cell receptor beta chains came from one sample sequenced in a study of shared clonotypes between healthy human individuals. Data came from immunoSEQ multiplex PCR; TCRdb stores just in-frame clones and leaves some out. The sample has 900,000 to 1,200,000 clones; 78% are singletons. The sequenced material came from memory CD4+ T cells from PBMCs. Subset here: CD45RA-negative fraction. These receptors all stem from a man younger than 30 in good health. Some clones in this sample may be carry-over from other donors' samples.

This clone was detected ten times or more. The DNA for the CDR3 is TGTGCCAGCAGTTACAGGGACAGGGGGGCCTATGGCTACACCTTC. Translated: CASSYRDRGAYGYTF. V gene TRBV6-5 combines with J gene TRBJ1-2; 11 bases fit TRBD1. This CDR3 contains 15 residues. Trimming took 2 bases from V and 4 from J; bases not matched to a gene: 3. CDR1 MNHEY and CDR2 SVGAGI come from the germline V gene.

The table lists this clone with a few counts. This chain joins TRBV15 and TRBJ2-1; D ambiguous. V was cut by 1 base and J by 10 bases, with 11 bases left in between. Germline V gives CDR1 LNHNV, CDR2 YYDKDF (reference sequence). The CDR3 has 13 residues. This CDR3 reads CATSRGFGEEQFF. The DNA for the CDR3 is TGTGCCACCAGCAGAGGGTTTGGGGAAGAGCAGTTCTTC. The full variable domain, rest sourced from reference TRBV15 and TRBJ2-1, is DAMVIQNPRYQVTQFGKPVTLSCSQTLNHNVMYWYQQKSSQAPKLLFHYYDKDFNNEADTPDNFQSRRPNTSFCFLDIRSPGLGDTAMYLCATSRGFGEEQFFGPGTRLTVL.

This chain connects TRBV5-6 to TRBJ1-2; 8 bases agree with TRBD1. The V and J ends lost 0 bases and 4 bases, in that order; junction bases with no gene match: 14. The CDR3 has 18 residues. Germline CDR1 SGHDT, CDR2 YYEEEE. CDR3 protein: CASSLANLWQGATYGYTF. Here the CDR3 DNA reads TGTGCCAGCAGCTTGGCCAACCTATGGCAGGGGGCCACCTATGGCTACACCTTC.

The CDR3 loop reads CASSPGVAQETQYF. In DNA, the CDR3 is TGTGCCAGCAGCCCAGGCGTAGCCCAAGAGACCCAGTACTTC. V usage is TRBV7-8 and J usage is TRBJ2-5; D is ambiguous. Germline V gene data show CDR1 as SGHVS and CDR2 as FQNEAQ. The CDR3 spans 14 residues. Trimming stripped 5 bases from V and 1 base from J, with 11 bases between.

The gene calls are TRBV5-1 and TRBJ2-5; D is ambiguous. Trimming removed 3 bases from V and 1 base from J, with 4 bases in between. The CDR3 is 12 residues long. Germline V gene sequence: CDR1 SGHRS, CDR2 YFSETQ. The CDR3 region has the DNA TGCGCCAGCAGCTCGGTCCAAGAGACCCAGTACTTC. Amino acids: CASSSVQETQYF.

Only one count was recorded for this clone. V usage is TRBV18 and J usage is TRBJ1-1; no clear D gene. V was shortened by 0 bases and J by 1 base, with 12 bases between the two germline ends. Germline CDR1 KGHSH, CDR2 LQKENI. The CDR3 runs to 16 residues. DNA of the CDR3: TGTGCCAGCTCACCACCTTCCGCGGGAACGAACACTGAAGCTTTCTTT. This encodes CASSPPSAGTNTEAFF.

The CDR3 nucleotides are TGTGCCTCACAGGGTTACTATGGCTACACCTTC. This codes for CASQGYYGYTF. The V gene is TRBV30, the J gene TRBJ1-2; perhaps TRBD1 as D (6 bases). The V gene's germline CDR1 is GTSNPN and CDR2 SVGIG (reference sequence). The CDR3 has 11 amino acids. The V gene lost 7 bases and the J gene lost 3 bases, with 9 bases spanning the gap.

The chain uses TRBV27 and TRBJ2-3; TRBD2 matches 10 bases. The CDR3 runs to 14 residues. V lost 6 bases and J lost 7; bases outside the gene matches: 7. The germline gives CDR1 MNHEY, CDR2 SMNVEV (reference sequence). The CDR3 loop reads CASRGAGGLNTQYF. The CDR3 DNA follows: TGTGCCAGCAGGGGAGCGGGAGGGCTGAATACGCAGTATTTT.

This chain uses TRBV6-1 with TRBJ2-5, with 11 bases matching TRBD2. The CDR3 loop spans 19 amino acids. V lost 2 bases and J lost 5; bases outside the gene matches: 16. Per the germline V gene, CDR1 is MNHNS and CDR2 is SASEGT. This chain's CDR3 is CASSETKLAGDGGWETQYF. The CDR3 DNA sequence: TGTGCCAGCAGTGAAACGAAACTAGCGGGAGACGGGGGATGGGAGACCCAGTACTTC.

This chain links TRBV19 with TRBJ2-7; D may be TRBD1 (7 bases). The germline gives CDR1 LNHDA, CDR2 SQIVND (reference sequence). The CDR3 totals 15 residues. Trimming removed 5 bases from V and 5 bases from J, with 19 bases in between. In nucleotides, the CDR3 is TGTGCCAGTAGTGGCCACGGGTCAGGGGGGAACGAGCAGTACTTC. The encoded protein is CASSGHGSGGNEQYF.

This clone has a count of ten or more. The CDR3 bases are TGTGCCAGCAGCGTAGAGGGCAGGGAAGCTTTCTTT. Protein: CASSVEGREAFF. The chain uses TRBV9 and TRBJ1-1; D remains ambiguous. Germline assignment: CDR1 SGDLS and CDR2 YYNGEE. V lost 0 bases, J lost 8 bases, and 8 bases lay in between. This CDR3 contains 12 residues.

The CDR3 DNA sequence: TGTGCCAGCAGAGGGGTAGATACGCAGTATTTT. This translates into CASRGVDTQYF. The chain carries TRBV2 and TRBJ2-3; tentatively, D is TRBD1 (5 bases). CDR1 is SNHLY, CDR2 FYNNEI, per germline. The V gene lost 6 bases and the J gene lost 5 bases, with 6 bases spanning the gap. The CDR3 consists of 11 residues.

The V call is TRBV19, the J call TRBJ1-3; TRBD1 matches at 7 bases. V shed 9 bases and J 0 bases; nucleotides not matched to a gene: 8. Germline V CDR1 and CDR2: LNHDA, SQIVND (reference sequence). This CDR3 has 15 residues. In DNA, the CDR3 is TGTGCCAGCACCAGGGGGTATGGCTCTGGAAACACCATATATTTT. Amino acids: CASTRGYGSGNTIYF.

Remarks on this clone: Other DNA sequences from this sample encode an identical CDR3 as well. The chain carries TRBV15 and TRBJ1-2; D may be TRBD1 (5 bases). The CDR3 is made up of 13 amino acids. Looked up from germline, CDR1 is LNHNV and CDR2 is YYDKDF (reference sequence). V gave up 1 base and J gave up 4 bases, with 7 bases separating them. DNA of the CDR3: TGTGCCACCAGCAGAGGGGGGGGCTATGGCTACACCTTC. This translates into CATSRGGGYGYTF.